A single sample gave rise to the 11 T cell receptor beta chains below, sequenced in a study of blood T cells in healthy people across ages. It was with a sample-barcoded 5' primer and a J-beta primer mix that a second PCR of about 6 to 12 cycles was run. TCRdb used MiXCR to reprocess the 5' RACE reads, holding one entry per CDR3 protein. The sample has about 1.6 million distinct CDR3 sequences, around 36% seen once; the top ten hold 10% to 12%. The specimen sequenced was blood. The receptor set was obtained from a woman aged 30 to 39 in good health.

The chain links TRBV6-1 to TRBJ1-2; D is ambiguous. Trimming removed 6 bases from V and 8 bases from J, with 13 bases in between. The CDR3 covers 12 residues. CDR1 and CDR2 from the germline V gene are MNHNS and SASEGT. This chain's CDR3 is CASSASLWGYTF. CDR3 DNA sequence: TGTGCCAGCAGCGCGTCTCTGTGGGGCTACACCTTC.

This clonotype showed up just once. With a much larger clone just one base away, this may be a read error. V usage is TRBV4-1 and J usage is TRBJ1-1; 8 bases align to TRBD1. In germline, CDR1 is MGHRA, CDR2 YSYEKL. This CDR3 is built from 14 residues. The CDR3, as DNA: TGCGCCAGCAGCCCGGGACAGGCGAACACTGGAGCTTTCTTT. Its protein is CASSPGQANTGAFF.

The chain uses TRBV7-7 and TRBJ1-3; D possibly corresponds to TRBD1 (6 bases). Germline V gives CDR1 SSHAT, CDR2 FNYEAQ (reference sequence). The CDR3 loop spans 17 amino acids. Trimming took off 8 bases at V and 4 bases at J, with 24 bases between the two ends. Here the CDR3 reads CASSAGTGGFSGNTIYF. CDR3 bases: TGTGCCAGCTCTGCCGGGACGGGGGGCTTTTCCGGAAACACCATATATTTT.

The V call is TRBV6-1, the J call TRBJ1-5; TRBD1 matches at 7 bases. The V segment lost 1 base and the J segment 1 base; nucleotides outside the gene matches: 7. This CDR3 contains 17 residues. From germline, CDR1 is MNHNS and CDR2 SASEGT. The DNA of the CDR3 is TGTGCCAGCAGTGAAGGGAAGGGACAGAGAAGCAATCAGCCCCAGCATTTT. Translated: CASSEGKGQRSNQPQHF.

This clonotype was detected only a few times. This chain connects TRBV27 to TRBJ2-7; 8 bases agree with TRBD2. V dropped 3 bases and J dropped 1; count of bases not matched to a gene: 14. This CDR3 region has 18 residues. From germline, CDR1 is MNHEY and CDR2 SMNVEV (reference sequence). CDR3 protein: CASSFARGERGPSYEQYF. Written as DNA, the CDR3 is TGTGCCAGCAGTTTCGCGAGGGGGGAGCGGGGGCCATCCTACGAGCAGTACTTC.

This clonotype was picked up a small number of times. V is TRBV6-5 and J is TRBJ2-5; D remains unclear. Germline V lookup: CDR1 MNHEY, CDR2 SVGAGI. The CDR3 is 14 amino acids. With 2 bases removed from V and 2 bases from J, the gap between germline ends came to 9 bases. The CDR3 loop reads CASSYHGPQETQYF. The CDR3 DNA reads TGTGCCAGCAGTTACCACGGGCCGCAAGAGACCCAGTACTTC.

This clonotype has at least ten counts. The V gene is TRBV12-3 or TRBV12-4, the J gene TRBJ2-7; D gene uncertain. Trimming cost V 5 bases and J 5 bases, with 13 bases left between them. The CDR3 runs 13 residues. As DNA, the CDR3 is TGTGCCAGCAGTCCCCCGACGGGTAACGAGCAGTACTTC. Protein: CASSPPTGNEQYF.

This rearrangement joins TRBV20-1 to TRBJ2-1; TRBD2 matches at 13 bases. Per germline, CDR1 DFQATT and CDR2 SNEGSKA (reference sequence). This CDR3 is built from 14 residues. The junction had 3 bases not matched to a gene; V was cut back by 4 bases and J by 6 bases. The CDR3 bases are TGCAGTGCTATGACTAGCGGGGGGCTCAATGAGCAGTTCTTC. Its protein product is CSAMTSGGLNEQFF.

In this sample, this clonotype turned up a few times. The chain combines TRBV5-1 with TRBJ2-7, with D possibly being TRBD2 (7 bases). CDR3 length: 15 residues. Germline lookup yields CDR1 SGHRS and CDR2 YFSETQ. V was shortened by 4 bases and J by 5 bases, with 19 bases between the two germline ends. The CDR3 DNA follows: TGCGCCAGCAGCCCCAGGGATCCGGGGGGCGACGAGCAGTACTTC. Translation: CASSPRDPGGDEQYF.

This clonotype was picked up a small number of times. The chain has TRBV5-4 and TRBJ2-7; D not resolved. The ends were cut back, 1 base at V and 6 bases at J, with 5 bases in the middle. The CDR3 extends over 11 amino acids. Germline loops: CDR1 SGHNT, CDR2 YYREEE (reference sequence). CDR3 nucleotides: TGTGCCAGCAGCTTGATGGCCGAGCAGTACTTC. Translating gives CASSLMAEQYF.

The chain has TRBV3-1 and TRBJ2-5, with 9 nucleotides matching TRBD2. Germline loops: CDR1 LGHDT, CDR2 YNNKEL (reference sequence). The CDR3 loop spans 15 amino acids. Trimming cost V 3 bases and J 5 bases; bases outside gene matches: 7. CDR3 region: CASSHGAGGRETQYF. The CDR3 nucleotides read TGTGCCAGCAGCCATGGTGCGGGGGGGCGCGAGACCCAGTACTTC.